The 7 T cell receptor beta chains below all came from one sample that was sequenced in a study of beta chain features in type 1 diabetes. Expressed TCRB transcripts were sequenced because the isolated RNA had all been reverse transcribed beforehand. The assay was immunoSEQ multiplex PCR, and TCRdb's table has in-frame clones only and misses some. The sample has almost 350,000 clones, less than 10% seen once. The specimen sequenced was central memory CD4+ T cells from blood. These receptors all come from a woman under 30 in good health.

This clone was seen more than once but under ten times. The chain is built from TRBV29-1 and TRBJ2-5; D call uncertain. The length of the CDR3 is 11 residues. CDR1 and CDR2 (germline): SQVTM, ANQGSEA. V lost 3 bases, J lost 5 bases, and 7 bases lay in between. CDR3 DNA sequence: TGCAGCGTTGAGATAAAGGAGACCCAGTACTTC. Protein product: CSVEIKETQYF.

This clone has more than one count but fewer than ten. The chain recombines TRBV18 with TRBJ1-4; a possible D gene is TRBD1 (5 bases). CDR1 and CDR2 from the germline V gene are KGHSH and LQKENI. The V gene lost 1 base and the J gene lost 3 bases, with 9 bases spanning the gap. The CDR3 runs 15 residues. The CDR3 DNA follows: TGTGCCAGCTCACCACAGCAGGGCGCTAATGAAAAACTGTTTTTT. This codes for CASSPQQGANEKLFF. Full variable domain (outside the CDR3, taken from reference TRBV18 and TRBJ1-4): NAGVMQNPRHLVRRRGQEARLRCSPMKGHSHVYWYRQLPEEGLKFMVYLQKENIIDESGMPKERFSAEFPKEGPSILRIQQVVRGDSAAYFCASSPQQGANEKLFFGSGTQLSVL.

The chain is built from TRBV10-3 and TRBJ2-2; 7 bases agree with TRBD2. The junction had 7 bases not matched to a gene; V was cut back by 6 bases and J by 3 bases. The CDR3 length is 15 residues. Germline loops: CDR1 ENHRY, CDR2 SYGVKD. The CDR3 DNA is TGTGCCATCAGCCCCTCTAGCGGCCACACCGGGGAGCTGTTTTTT. It specifies CAISPSSGHTGELFF.

The chain uses TRBV9 and TRBJ2-1; TRBD2 aligns across 8 bases. Trimming took 4 bases from V and 0 from J; bases not matched to a gene: 18. CDR1 is SGDLS, CDR2 YYNGEE, per germline. The CDR3 is 20 residues long. The CDR3 is CASSPRGGPGSVSSYNEQFF. The CDR3 coding sequence is TGTGCCAGCAGCCCCCGGGGGGGGCCCGGTAGCGTGAGCTCCTACAATGAGCAGTTCTTC. The variable domain in full, with the rest retrieved from reference TRBV9 and TRBJ2-1, is DSGVTQTPKHLITATGQRVTLRCSPRSGDLSVYWYQQSLDQGLQFLIQYYNGEERAKGNILERFSAQQFPDLHSELNLSSLELGDSALYFCASSPRGGPGSVSSYNEQFFGPGTRLTVL.

This sequence joins TRBV14 and TRBJ2-5, with D tentatively TRBD2 (6 bases). The ends were cut back, 4 bases at V and 2 bases at J, with 14 bases in the middle. From germline, CDR1 is SGHDN and CDR2 FVKESK. The CDR3 is made up of 15 amino acids. CDR3 residues: CASSLFSGTQETQYF. The DNA of the CDR3 is TGTGCCAGCAGCCTTTTCAGTGGGACTCAAGAGACCCAGTACTTC.

The chain combines TRBV10-3 with TRBJ1-3; unclear D gene. This CDR3 is built from 15 residues. With 7 bases removed from V and 0 bases from J, the gap between germline ends came to 13 bases. CDR1 ENHRY and CDR2 SYGVKD come from the germline V gene. The CDR3 DNA reads TGTGCCATCACGGGCGACCTGAGCTCTGGAAACACCATATATTTT. It translates to CAITGDLSSGNTIYF.

This clone was seen a handful of times. The rearrangement uses TRBV28 and TRBJ1-1; D gene ambiguous. In germline, CDR1 is MDHEN, CDR2 SYDVKM. The CDR3 length is 13 residues. The germline V and J ends were trimmed by 7 bases and 8 bases, with 17 bases remaining between them. DNA for the CDR3: TGTGCCAGCACCACCCAGCCCGGAACCGAAGCTTTCTTT. This gives the protein CASTTQPGTEAFF.